The rows below give T cell receptor beta chains drawn from one sample of a study of shared T cell receptors in the human thymus. Repertoires were generated with immunoSEQ multiplex PCR, while TCRdb's copy carries only in-frame clones and drops some. The sample has approximately 730,000 clones; 70% to 90% are singletons. The same specimen was also included in a second study, on human thymus T cells.

The sample comprised thymocytes. These TCRs come from a girl under three years old with a congenital heart defect. Both conserved end residues are part of each CDR3. Each record gives: clone size, D gene, V gene, J gene, CDR3 DNA, CDR3 protein. D genes are given only for firm matches. For some rows the clone size is stated as once, few or many, or as a class when expanded; others skip it.

clone_size: .
d_call: TRBD2
v_call: TRBV10-1
j_call: TRBJ2-1
cdr3_nt: TGCGCCAGCAGTGAGTCCCCGGGAGGGGTAAAATTCTTC
cdr3_aa: CASSESPGGVKFF

clone_size: once
d_call: .
v_call: TRBV23-1
j_call: TRBJ2-7
cdr3_nt: TGCGCCAGCAGTCAAGCCCGGGGTCCTCGGTACGAGCAGTACTTC
cdr3_aa: CASSQARGPRYEQYF

clone_size: once
d_call: TRBD1
v_call: TRBV6-4
j_call: TRBJ1-6
cdr3_nt: TGTGCCAGCAGAGCCGGGACAGAGAATTCACCCCTCCACTTT
cdr3_aa: CASRAGTENSPLHF

clone_size: .
d_call: .
v_call: TRBV19
j_call: TRBJ2-6
cdr3_nt: TGTGCCAGTAGTCACCTTGAATACAGGGAACTCCTCTCTGGGGCCAACGTCCTGACTTTC
cdr3_aa: CASSHLEYRELLSGANVLTF

clone_size: once
d_call: .
v_call: TRBV30
j_call: TRBJ1-4
cdr3_nt: TGTGCCTGGGTCCCCCTCGGGGGGGCTACCCCATTGGGGAGGGAAAAACTGTTTTTT
cdr3_aa: CAWVPLGGATPLGREKLFF

clone_size: .
d_call: TRBD1
v_call: TRBV10-3
j_call: TRBJ2-7
cdr3_nt: TGTGCCATCAGTGCGCAAATATCCGGGACAGCTACCTACGAGCAGTACTTC
cdr3_aa: CAISAQISGTATYEQYF

clone_size: .
d_call: TRBD1
v_call: TRBV29-1
j_call: TRBJ1-1
cdr3_nt: TGCAGCGTTGACCATCGACAGGGGAGCACTGAAGCTTTCTTT
cdr3_aa: CSVDHRQGSTEAFF

clone_size: .
d_call: .
v_call: TRBV5-1
j_call: TRBJ2-5
cdr3_nt: TGCGCCAGCAGCTTGGTATCCGGGACACCTCAAGAGACCCAGTACTTC
cdr3_aa: CASSLVSGTPQETQYF

clone_size: .
d_call: TRBD1
v_call: TRBV5-1
j_call: TRBJ1-6
cdr3_nt: TGCGCCAGCACCCCCGAGGGGGCTTGGAGGTGGAATTCACCCCTCCACTTT
cdr3_aa: CASTPEGAWRWNSPLHF

clone_size: .
d_call: .
v_call: TRBV7-9
j_call: TRBJ2-7
cdr3_nt: TGTGCCAGCAGCTTAGCCCCTACGAATAGTCCCGAGGGCGGTTACGAGCAGTACTTC
cdr3_aa: CASSLAPTNSPEGGYEQYF

clone_size: .
d_call: TRBD2
v_call: TRBV4-3
j_call: TRBJ2-3
cdr3_nt: TGCGCCAGCAGCCAGCTAGCGGGGGGCACACTAGATACGCAGTATTTT
cdr3_aa: CASSQLAGGTLDTQYF

clone_size: .
d_call: TRBD1
v_call: TRBV30
j_call: TRBJ1-2
cdr3_nt: TGTGCCAACTCCCGGGACAGGGAAGGGGAAGGTGGCTACACCTTC
cdr3_aa: CANSRDREGEGGYTF

clone_size: .
d_call: .
v_call: TRBV7-6
j_call: TRBJ2-1
cdr3_nt: TGTGCCAGCAGCTTTGGGCAGGGCCAGTTCTTC
cdr3_aa: CASSFGQGQFF

clone_size: once
d_call: .
v_call: TRBV7-2
j_call: TRBJ1-3
cdr3_nt: TGTGCCAGCAGCTTAGGGCTCTTATTTGGAAACACCATATATTTT
cdr3_aa: CASSLGLLFGNTIYF

clone_size: .
d_call: .
v_call: TRBV6-6
j_call: TRBJ1-2
cdr3_nt: TGTGCCAGCAGTCTCGGGGGCTACACCTTC
cdr3_aa: CASSLGGYTF

clone_size: .
d_call: .
v_call: TRBV13
j_call: TRBJ1-5
cdr3_nt: TGTGCCAGCAGCTTATCTAATCAGCCCCAGCATTTT
cdr3_aa: CASSLSNQPQHF

clone_size: once
d_call: TRBD1
v_call: TRBV29-1
j_call: TRBJ2-7
cdr3_nt: TGCAGCGTTGCACCGGGACAGGGACGGGAGCAGTACTTC
cdr3_aa: CSVAPGQGREQYF

clone_size: once
d_call: TRBD2
v_call: TRBV4-1
j_call: TRBJ2-7
cdr3_nt: TGCGCCAGCAGCCAAGTCCTCCCTCGGCTAGCGGGTCCGAGGGAGCAGTACTTC
cdr3_aa: CASSQVLPRLAGPREQYF

clone_size: .
d_call: .
v_call: TRBV18
j_call: TRBJ2-1
cdr3_nt: TGTGCCAGCTCACCGAACGGGGGGCACTCCTACAATGAGCAGTTCTTC
cdr3_aa: CASSPNGGHSYNEQFF

clone_size: .
d_call: TRBD1
v_call: TRBV7-6
j_call: TRBJ1-1
cdr3_nt: TGTGCCAGCAGCTTAGCGGGACAGGGTACTGAAGCTTTCTTT
cdr3_aa: CASSLAGQGTEAFF

clone_size: .
d_call: .
v_call: TRBV18
j_call: TRBJ1-6
cdr3_nt: TGTGCCAGCTCACGCGATAATTCACCCCTCCACTTT
cdr3_aa: CASSRDNSPLHF

clone_size: .
d_call: .
v_call: TRBV5-8
j_call: TRBJ1-2
cdr3_nt: TGTGCCAGCAGCTTCGACAGGAGAAATAACTATGGCTACACCTTC
cdr3_aa: CASSFDRRNNYGYTF

clone_size: .
d_call: .
v_call: TRBV6-5
j_call: TRBJ1-2
cdr3_nt: TGTGCCAGCAGTTACTCTACAGGCAACTATGGCTACACCTTC
cdr3_aa: CASSYSTGNYGYTF

clone_size: .
d_call: .
v_call: TRBV12-5
j_call: TRBJ1-1
cdr3_nt: TGTGCTAGTGGTTACGGGACATCCATGGGGAACACTGAAGCTTTCTTT
cdr3_aa: CASGYGTSMGNTEAFF

clone_size: once
d_call: TRBD1
v_call: TRBV12-5
j_call: TRBJ2-2
cdr3_nt: TGTGCTAGTGGCCGCACGGGACAGGGCCCGGTGAACACCGGGGAGCTGTTTTTT
cdr3_aa: CASGRTGQGPVNTGELFF

clone_size: .
d_call: TRBD1
v_call: TRBV6-5
j_call: TRBJ1-1
cdr3_nt: TGTGCCAGCAGCCTACGTACCGGGACAGGGGGCCTGGCTTTCTTT
cdr3_aa: CASSLRTGTGGLAFF

clone_size: .
d_call: TRBD2
v_call: TRBV5-6
j_call: TRBJ2-1
cdr3_nt: TGTGCCAGCAGCTTGGTGGGACTAGCGGCAAGCTCCTACAATGAGCAGTTCTTC
cdr3_aa: CASSLVGLAASSYNEQFF

clone_size: .
d_call: .
v_call: TRBV5-1
j_call: TRBJ1-6
cdr3_nt: TGCGCCAGCAGCTTGGCCCCGTCCCGGTCTACAGGGCGGAATTCACCCCTCCACTTT
cdr3_aa: CASSLAPSRSTGRNSPLHF

clone_size: .
d_call: .
v_call: TRBV11-2
j_call: TRBJ2-5
cdr3_nt: TGTGCCAGCAGCCACGACATACAAGAGACCCAGTACTTC
cdr3_aa: CASSHDIQETQYF

clone_size: .
d_call: TRBD1
v_call: TRBV6-1
j_call: TRBJ2-2
cdr3_nt: TGTGCCAGCAGATTACAGGGGTCCACCGGGGAGCTGTTTTTT
cdr3_aa: CASRLQGSTGELFF

clone_size: .
d_call: TRBD1
v_call: TRBV7-9
j_call: TRBJ2-7
cdr3_nt: TGTGCCAGCAGCCCGAATCGGGGACAGGGGATCTACAATCCCGCCGAGCAGTACTTC
cdr3_aa: CASSPNRGQGIYNPAEQYF

clone_size: .
d_call: TRBD2
v_call: TRBV5-1
j_call: TRBJ2-1
cdr3_nt: TGCGCCAGCAGCGGGGACCGGGACTACCCGCCCGGAGAGCAGTTCTTC
cdr3_aa: CASSGDRDYPPGEQFF

clone_size: .
d_call: .
v_call: TRBV5-1
j_call: TRBJ1-3
cdr3_nt: TGCGCCAGCAGTATTACAGGGAGCTCTGGAAACACCATATATTTT
cdr3_aa: CASSITGSSGNTIYF

clone_size: .
d_call: .
v_call: TRBV7-8
j_call: TRBJ2-3
cdr3_nt: TGTGCCAGCAGCTTGCGCACAACTAGTGATACGCAGTATTTT
cdr3_aa: CASSLRTTSDTQYF

clone_size: once
d_call: TRBD2
v_call: TRBV27
j_call: TRBJ2-2
cdr3_nt: TGTGCCAGCAGTTTGCTCGGAAGCGGGGGGCCCACCGGGGAGCTGTTTTTT
cdr3_aa: CASSLLGSGGPTGELFF

clone_size: .
d_call: TRBD1
v_call: TRBV4-1
j_call: TRBJ2-7
cdr3_nt: TGCACCAGCAGCCACGGGACAGCCTACGAGCAGTACTTC
cdr3_aa: CTSSHGTAYEQYF

clone_size: .
d_call: TRBD1
v_call: TRBV4-3
j_call: TRBJ2-7
cdr3_nt: TGCGCCAGCAGCCAAGTTTCCGGGGACAGGGGAACCTACGAGCAGTACTTC
cdr3_aa: CASSQVSGDRGTYEQYF

clone_size: .
d_call: .
v_call: TRBV10-3
j_call: TRBJ1-2
cdr3_nt: TGTGCCATCAGCCAAGGGGTTCATGGCTACACCTTC
cdr3_aa: CAISQGVHGYTF

clone_size: .
d_call: TRBD1
v_call: TRBV4-1
j_call: TRBJ1-1
cdr3_nt: TGCGCCAGCAGCCATCCAGGGGGTGGAGCTTTCTTT
cdr3_aa: CASSHPGGGAFF

clone_size: .
d_call: TRBD1
v_call: TRBV6-1
j_call: TRBJ1-5
cdr3_nt: TGTGCCAGCTGGGACAGGGGGCCACAGCCCCAGCATTTT
cdr3_aa: CASWDRGPQPQHF

clone_size: .
d_call: TRBD2
v_call: TRBV6-6
j_call: TRBJ2-7
cdr3_nt: TGTGCCAGCAGTTATGATGGGGGGGACCTTTACGAGCAGTACTTC
cdr3_aa: CASSYDGGDLYEQYF

clone_size: .
d_call: .
v_call: TRBV6-5
j_call: TRBJ1-1
cdr3_nt: TGTGCCAGCAGTTACCCCAGGGGCCGGAACACTGAAGCTTTCTTT
cdr3_aa: CASSYPRGRNTEAFF

clone_size: .
d_call: TRBD1
v_call: TRBV18
j_call: TRBJ1-1
cdr3_nt: TGTGCCAGCTCACCAATCCGACAGGGGGCACGAGTGGACACTGAAGCTTTCTTT
cdr3_aa: CASSPIRQGARVDTEAFF

clone_size: .
d_call: .
v_call: TRBV5-1
j_call: TRBJ2-5
cdr3_nt: TGCGCCAGCAGCAAATGGGTCGGGGAAGAGACCCAGTACTTC
cdr3_aa: CASSKWVGEETQYF

clone_size: .
d_call: TRBD2
v_call: TRBV4-3
j_call: TRBJ2-4
cdr3_nt: TGCGCCAGCAGCCAAGAGGGGTTGGGGAGTAGCGGGAGCTTC
cdr3_aa: CASSQEGLGSSGSF

clone_size: .
d_call: TRBD1
v_call: TRBV14
j_call: TRBJ1-2
cdr3_nt: TGTGCCAGCAGCCACCGGACAGGGGCATATGGCTACACCTTC
cdr3_aa: CASSHRTGAYGYTF

clone_size: .
d_call: TRBD2
v_call: TRBV5-4
j_call: TRBJ2-5
cdr3_nt: TGTGCCAGCAGCCCCACCGGGCGGGGGAAAGAGACCCAGTACTTC
cdr3_aa: CASSPTGRGKETQYF

clone_size: .
d_call: TRBD2
v_call: TRBV4-2
j_call: TRBJ2-1
cdr3_nt: TGTGCCAGCAGCCAAGTGTCCGGGGGGGCCTCCAATGAGCAGTTCTTC
cdr3_aa: CASSQVSGGASNEQFF

clone_size: .
d_call: .
v_call: TRBV5-1
j_call: TRBJ1-6
cdr3_nt: TGCGCCAGCAGCTTCGGGACAATCTGGGATTCCTATAATTCACCCCTCCACTTT
cdr3_aa: CASSFGTIWDSYNSPLHF

clone_size: once
d_call: TRBD1
v_call: TRBV2
j_call: TRBJ2-7
cdr3_nt: TGTGCCAGCCAGGGGGTTTCCTACGAGCAGTACTTC
cdr3_aa: CASQGVSYEQYF

clone_size: .
d_call: .
v_call: TRBV14
j_call: TRBJ2-6
cdr3_nt: TGTGCCAGCAGCTTAAGAGGGCCGTTTTTAGGCTCTGGGGCCAACGTCCTGACTTTC
cdr3_aa: CASSLRGPFLGSGANVLTF

clone_size: .
d_call: .
v_call: TRBV5-1
j_call: TRBJ2-3
cdr3_nt: TGCGCCAGCAGCCCGTCTCGAGATACGCAGTATTTT
cdr3_aa: CASSPSRDTQYF

clone_size: once
d_call: .
v_call: TRBV5-5
j_call: TRBJ2-5
cdr3_nt: TGTGCCAGCAGCTTCCTTCTGTGGTCACCTATCCAAGAGACCCAGTACTTC
cdr3_aa: CASSFLLWSPIQETQYF

clone_size: .
d_call: .
v_call: TRBV5-5
j_call: TRBJ1-5
cdr3_nt: TGTGCCAGCAGCTGGAGACAGTCAAATCAGCCCCAGCATTTT
cdr3_aa: CASSWRQSNQPQHF

clone_size: .
d_call: TRBD2
v_call: TRBV9
j_call: TRBJ2-1
cdr3_nt: TGTGCCAGCAGCGTAGAAGGACTAGCGGCTTACAATGAGCAGTTCTTC
cdr3_aa: CASSVEGLAAYNEQFF

clone_size: once
d_call: TRBD1
v_call: TRBV27
j_call: TRBJ2-7
cdr3_nt: TGTGCCAGCAGACTAAGGCTTAAGACAGGGTCGCTTTCCTACGAGCAGTACTTC
cdr3_aa: CASRLRLKTGSLSYEQYF

clone_size: .
d_call: .
v_call: TRBV13
j_call: TRBJ2-1
cdr3_nt: TGTGCCAGCAGGACAAATGAGCAGTTCTTC
cdr3_aa: CASRTNEQFF